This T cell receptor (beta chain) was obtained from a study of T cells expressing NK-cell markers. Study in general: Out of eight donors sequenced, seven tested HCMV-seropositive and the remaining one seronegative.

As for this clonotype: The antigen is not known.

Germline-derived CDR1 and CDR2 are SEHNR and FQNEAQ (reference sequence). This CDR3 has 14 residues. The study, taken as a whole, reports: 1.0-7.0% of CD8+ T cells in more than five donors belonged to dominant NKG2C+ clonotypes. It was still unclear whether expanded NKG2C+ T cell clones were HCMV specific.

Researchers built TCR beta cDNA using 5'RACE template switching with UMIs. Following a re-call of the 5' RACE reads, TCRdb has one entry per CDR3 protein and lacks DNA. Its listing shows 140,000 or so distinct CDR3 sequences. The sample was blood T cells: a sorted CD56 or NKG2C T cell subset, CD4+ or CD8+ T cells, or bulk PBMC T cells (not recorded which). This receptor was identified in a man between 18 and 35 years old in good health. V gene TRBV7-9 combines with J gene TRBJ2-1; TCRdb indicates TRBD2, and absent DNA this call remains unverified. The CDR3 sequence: CASRVSGTFNEQFF.